Listed here is a single T cell receptor (beta chain). The data were taken from a study of blood T cell repertoires in COVID-19. Produced via immunoSEQ multiplex PCR; TCRdb's table is partial and in-frame only. The repertoire holds 250,000 to 300,000 clones, with over 75% as singletons. V dropped 11 bases and J dropped 3; count of bases not matched to a gene: 6. The CDR3 loop spans 12 amino acids. Germline V gene lookup returns CDR1 ENHRY and CDR2 SYGVKD. The chain employs TRBV10-3 and TRBJ1-1, with TRBD1 matching 7 bases. Source material: peripheral blood. This receptor was identified in a woman aged 55-69 years with acute or convalescent COVID-19. The CDR3 sequence is CAVGDSHTEAFF. CDR3 in DNA: TGTGCCGTTGGGGACAGCCACACTGAAGCTTTCTTT.